The 2 T cell receptor beta chains below all came from one sample that was sequenced in a study of shared clonotypes between healthy human individuals. The data were produced by immunoSEQ multiplex PCR, yet TCRdb's version contains in-frame clones alone and is incomplete. The table shows millions of clones, with around nine tenths occurring only once. Sequenced input: naive CD4+ T cells sorted from blood. Subset: CD45RA+ positively selected. The receptor source for this set is a man aged 18 to 29 in good health.

The chain links TRBV19 to TRBJ1-6, with TRBD1 matching 8 bases. The junction had 3 bases not matched to a gene; V was cut back by 0 bases and J by 8 bases. This CDR3 contains 15 residues. Germline-derived CDR1 and CDR2 are LNHDA and SQIVND (reference sequence). Written as DNA, the CDR3 is TGTGCCAGTAGTATAGACAGGGGGCGATATTCACCCCTCCACTTT. It translates to CASSIDRGRYSPLHF.

This clone was counted a few times. The CDR3 bases are TGTGCCAGCTCACCATTTGAGGGGACTGGAGTTCAGCCCCAGCATTTT. It yields the protein CASSPFEGTGVQPQHF. The chain links TRBV18 to TRBJ1-5; possible D gene TRBD1, 5 bases. Trimming left V 2 bases short and J 6 bases short, with 17 bases between. The CDR3 runs 16 residues. CDR1 and CDR2 (germline): KGHSH, LQKENI.